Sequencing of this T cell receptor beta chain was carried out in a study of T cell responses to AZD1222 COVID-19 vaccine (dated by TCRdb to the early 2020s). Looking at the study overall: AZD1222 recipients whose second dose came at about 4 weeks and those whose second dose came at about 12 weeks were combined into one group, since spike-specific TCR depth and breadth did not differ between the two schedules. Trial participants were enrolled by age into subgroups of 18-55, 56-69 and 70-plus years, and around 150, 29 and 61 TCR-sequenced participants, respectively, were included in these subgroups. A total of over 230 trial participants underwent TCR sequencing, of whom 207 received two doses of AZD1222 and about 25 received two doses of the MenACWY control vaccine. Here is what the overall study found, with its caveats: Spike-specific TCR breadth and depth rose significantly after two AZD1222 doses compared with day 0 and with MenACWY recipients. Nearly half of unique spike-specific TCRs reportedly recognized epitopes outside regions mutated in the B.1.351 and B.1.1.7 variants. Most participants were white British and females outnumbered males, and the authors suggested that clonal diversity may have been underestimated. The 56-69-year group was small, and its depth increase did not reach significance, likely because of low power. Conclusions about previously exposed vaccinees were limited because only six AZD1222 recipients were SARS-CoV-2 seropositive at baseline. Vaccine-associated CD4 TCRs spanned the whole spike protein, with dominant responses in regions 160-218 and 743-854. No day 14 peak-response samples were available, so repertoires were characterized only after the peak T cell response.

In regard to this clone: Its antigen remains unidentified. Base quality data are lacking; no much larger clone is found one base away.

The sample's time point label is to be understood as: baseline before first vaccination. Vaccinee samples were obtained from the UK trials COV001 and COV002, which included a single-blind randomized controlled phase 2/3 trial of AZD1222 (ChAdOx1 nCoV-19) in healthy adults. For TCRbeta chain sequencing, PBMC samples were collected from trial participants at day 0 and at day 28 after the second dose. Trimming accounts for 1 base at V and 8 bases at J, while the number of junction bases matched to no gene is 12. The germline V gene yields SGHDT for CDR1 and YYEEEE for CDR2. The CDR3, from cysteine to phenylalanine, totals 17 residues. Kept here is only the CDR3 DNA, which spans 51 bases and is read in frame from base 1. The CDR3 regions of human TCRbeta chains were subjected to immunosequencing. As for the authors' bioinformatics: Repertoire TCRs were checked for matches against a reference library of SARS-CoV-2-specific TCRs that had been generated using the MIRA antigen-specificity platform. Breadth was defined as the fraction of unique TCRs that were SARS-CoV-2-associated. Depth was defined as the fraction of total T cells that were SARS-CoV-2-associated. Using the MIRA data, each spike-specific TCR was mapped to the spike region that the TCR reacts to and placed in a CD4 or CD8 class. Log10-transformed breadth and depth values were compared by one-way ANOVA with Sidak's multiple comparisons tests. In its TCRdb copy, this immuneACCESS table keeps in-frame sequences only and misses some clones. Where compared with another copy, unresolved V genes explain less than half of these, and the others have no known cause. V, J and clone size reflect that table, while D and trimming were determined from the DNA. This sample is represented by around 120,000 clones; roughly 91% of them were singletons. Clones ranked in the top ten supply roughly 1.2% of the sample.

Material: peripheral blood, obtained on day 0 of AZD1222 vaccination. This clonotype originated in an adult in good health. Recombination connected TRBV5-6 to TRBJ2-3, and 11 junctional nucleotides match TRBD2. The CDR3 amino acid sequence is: CASSLLAGGRDVGTQYF. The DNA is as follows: TGTGCCAGCAGCTTGCTAGCGGGGGGCCGGGATGTGGGTACGCAGTATTTT.